Described below is a single T cell receptor (beta chain) sequence and its context. Its specificity is not known. The record originates from a study of cytomegalovirus exposure and HLA in healthy donors. The overall study: A prior analysis found about 120 million unique TCR beta sequences from roughly 180 million T cells.

Germline assignment: CDR1 GTSNPN and CDR2 SVGIG (reference sequence). The CDR3 is 15 residues long. The ends lost 2 bases at V and 2 bases at J; junction bases unmatched: 2. Points from the study as a whole: Most TCR sequences showed up rarely, but some public TCRs showed up in many donors. Most TCR beta V segments were productive about 90% or about 30% of the time in an earlier analysis.

The PCR made use of 60 Vbeta and 13 Jbeta primers. The assay was immunoSEQ multiplex PCR, and TCRdb's table has in-frame clones only and misses some. The data contain roughly 120,000 clones, under 85% of them singletons. Donors likely had unrecorded immune exposures despite being nominally healthy when sampled. This TCR derives from a man aged 30-40 years in good health and CMV-seropositive. V is TRBV30 and J is TRBJ2-1, with 11 bases aligning to TRBD2. The material sequenced was PBMCs. The chain's CDR3 is CAWSTGLAAYNEQFF. DNA of the CDR3: TGTGCCTGGAGTACGGGACTAGCGGCCTACAATGAGCAGTTCTTC.